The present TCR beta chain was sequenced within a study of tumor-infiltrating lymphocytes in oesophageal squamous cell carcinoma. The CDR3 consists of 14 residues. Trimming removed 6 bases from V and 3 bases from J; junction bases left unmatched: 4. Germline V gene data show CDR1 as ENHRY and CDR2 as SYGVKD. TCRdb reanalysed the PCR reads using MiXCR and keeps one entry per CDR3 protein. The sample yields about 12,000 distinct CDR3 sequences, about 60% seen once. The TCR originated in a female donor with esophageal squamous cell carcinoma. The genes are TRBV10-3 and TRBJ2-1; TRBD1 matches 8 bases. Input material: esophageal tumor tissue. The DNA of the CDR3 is TGTGCCATCAGCGGACAGGGAATCTACAATGAGCAGTTCTTC. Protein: CAISGQGIYNEQFF.